This T cell receptor (beta chain) was recovered during a study of identical twins. Broader study findings: Those out-of-frame alpha sequences shared by twins showed an excess of low generation probability.

TCRdb reanalysed the 5' RACE reads using MiXCR and keeps one entry per CDR3 protein. The repertoire holds a few hundred thousand distinct CDR3 sequences, with 18% as singletons. A word on this clonotype: Its antigen is still unknown.

The germline V and J ends were trimmed by 3 bases and 7 bases, with 12 bases remaining between them. The CDR3 has 13 amino acids. The V gene's germline CDR1 is ENHRY and CDR2 SYGVKD. Sequencing was done on a sample of naive T cells sorted from blood. The sequence derives from a man aged 45-65 years in good health. J is TRBJ2-5 and V is TRBV10-3; D tentatively reads TRBD1 or TRBD2 (5 bases each). As DNA, the CDR3 is TGTGCCATCAGTGACACAACTAGGGGGACCCAGTACTTC. It specifies CAISDTTRGTQYF.